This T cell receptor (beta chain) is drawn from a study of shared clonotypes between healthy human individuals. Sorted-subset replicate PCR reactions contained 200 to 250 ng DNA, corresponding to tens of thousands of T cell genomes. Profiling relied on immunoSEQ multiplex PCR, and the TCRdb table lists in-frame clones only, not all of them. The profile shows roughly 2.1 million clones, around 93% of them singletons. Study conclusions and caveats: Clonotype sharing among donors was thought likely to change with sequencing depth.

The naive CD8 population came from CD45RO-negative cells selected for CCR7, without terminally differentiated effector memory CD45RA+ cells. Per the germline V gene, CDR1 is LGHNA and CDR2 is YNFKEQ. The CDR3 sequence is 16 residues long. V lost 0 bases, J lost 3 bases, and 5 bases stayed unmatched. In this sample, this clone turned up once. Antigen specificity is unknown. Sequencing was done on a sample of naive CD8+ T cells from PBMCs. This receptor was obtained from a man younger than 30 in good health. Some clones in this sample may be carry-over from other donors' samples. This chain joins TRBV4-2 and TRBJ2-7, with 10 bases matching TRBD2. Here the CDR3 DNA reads TGTGCCAGCAGCCAAGAGGTCGGGACTAGCGTCTACGAGCAGTACTTC. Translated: CASSQEVGTSVYEQYF.